Listed here are 29 T cell receptor beta chains from one sample, sequenced in a study of identifying expanded T cells in peripheral blood. Profiled with immunoSEQ multiplex PCR; TCRdb holds only in-frame clones, not every one. The repertoire consists of some 130,000 clones, with approximately 86% occurring once and the leading ten covering more than 7%. The sample comprised blood. Source of these receptors: a person between 18 and 75 years old in good health.

This clone has a handful of counts. The V gene is TRBV5-6, the J gene TRBJ2-5; no definite D call. CDR1 is SGHDT, CDR2 YYEEEE, per germline. This CDR3 has 11 amino acids. V lost 2 bases, J lost 5 bases, and 4 bases lay in between. In DNA form, the CDR3 reads TGTGCCAGCAGCTTAGCGGAGACCCAGTACTTC. Protein: CASSLAETQYF.

V gene TRBV28 combines with J gene TRBJ2-3; D uncertain. V lost 7 bases to trimming and J lost 6 bases, with 8 bases between them. Per the germline V gene, CDR1 is MDHEN and CDR2 is SYDVKM. The CDR3 contains 11 residues. The DNA for the CDR3 is TGTGCCAGCACCCGAGTGGATACGCAGTATTTT. It encodes CASTRVDTQYF. The full variable domain, with the rest looked up from reference TRBV28 and TRBJ2-3, is DVKVTQSSRYLVKRTGEKVFLECVQDMDHENMFWYRQDPGLGLRLIYFSYDVKMKEKGDIPEGYSVSREKKERFSLILESASTNQTSMYLCASTRVDTQYFGPGTRLTVL.

V is TRBV6-6 and J is TRBJ1-5, with D tentatively TRBD1 (5 bases). Germline V gene sequence: CDR1 MNHNY, CDR2 SVGAGI (reference sequence). V was trimmed by 4 bases and J by 7 bases, leaving 11 bases between them. CDR3 length: 13 amino acids. CDR3 coding DNA: TGTGCCAGCAGTTCTAACGGGGGGCAGCCCCAGCATTTT. Its translation: CASSSNGGQPQHF.

The chain couples TRBV6-5 to TRBJ2-1; D call uncertain. The CDR3 runs 16 residues. CDR1 is MNHEY, CDR2 SVGAGI, per germline. The V gene lost 0 bases and the J gene lost 0 bases, with 9 bases spanning the gap. CDR3 sequence: CASSYSSSSSYNEQFF. For the CDR3, the DNA is TGTGCCAGCAGTTACTCGTCGAGTAGCTCCTACAATGAGCAGTTCTTC.

The chain uses TRBV7-2 and TRBJ1-6; no clear D. The germline V gene has CDR1 SGHTA and CDR2 FQGNSA. Trimming removed 5 bases from V and 6 bases from J, with 11 bases in between. The CDR3 spans 14 residues. CDR3 protein: CASSRRNLNSPLHF. The CDR3 region has the DNA TGTGCCAGCAGCCGACGGAATCTTAATTCACCCCTCCACTTT.

This clone was detected once. This chain links TRBV7-2 with TRBJ2-7; TRBD2 aligns across 7 bases. Trimming cost V 5 bases and J 4 bases; bases outside gene matches: 8. Germline V CDR1 and CDR2: SGHTA, FQGNSA. CDR3 length: 14 residues. The CDR3: CASSASSGVYEQYF. CDR3 nucleotides: TGTGCCAGCAGCGCCTCGAGCGGGGTTTACGAGCAGTACTTC.

This chain joins TRBV10-3 and TRBJ2-7; 7 bases are a match to TRBD1. This CDR3 has 12 amino acids. The J segment lost 5 bases and the V segment lost 6 bases, leaving 4 bases of the junction unmatched. Looked up from germline, CDR1 is ENHRY and CDR2 is SYGVKD. The chain's CDR3 is CAIRGQSDEQYF. DNA of the CDR3: TGTGCCATCAGGGGACAGTCGGACGAGCAGTACTTC.

The rearrangement links TRBV2 to TRBJ1-5; TRBD1 matches 11 bases. J gave up 6 bases and V 8 bases, and 6 bases lay outside the gene matches. CDR3 length: 14 residues. Germline V gene sequence: CDR1 SNHLY, CDR2 FYNNEI. The CDR3, as DNA: TGTGCCAGCGACGGACAGGGGGCATTTCAGCCCCAGCATTTT. Its protein product is CASDGQGAFQPQHF.

The genes are TRBV5-6 and TRBJ2-6, with D possibly matching TRBD1 (6 bases). The CDR3 loop spans 16 amino acids. Trimming took off 0 bases at V and 4 bases at J, with 11 bases between the two ends. Germline V lookup: CDR1 SGHDT, CDR2 YYEEEE. The CDR3 coding sequence is TGTGCCAGCAGCTTGGCCCCAGGGGCCGGGGCCAACGTCCTGACTTTC. It specifies CASSLAPGAGANVLTF.

V usage is TRBV20-1 and J usage is TRBJ1-1; no reliable D call. This CDR3 spans 10 amino acids. CDR1 is DFQATT and CDR2 is SNEGSKA in the germline V gene (reference sequence). With 6 bases removed from V and 8 bases from J, the gap between germline ends came to 10 bases. CDR3 sequence: CSACSDEAFF. The CDR3, as DNA: TGCAGTGCCTGTAGCGACGAAGCTTTCTTT.

The V call is TRBV7-9, the J call TRBJ2-6; D is ambiguous. Trimming took 8 bases from V and 0 from J, leaving 11 bases between them. This CDR3 comprises 15 residues. CDR1 and CDR2 from the germline V gene are SEHNR and FQNEAQ (reference sequence). CDR3 sequence reads: CASLRTSSGANVLTF. CDR3 nucleotides: TGTGCCAGCCTCAGGACCAGCTCTGGGGCCAACGTCCTGACTTTC.

The chain uses TRBV15 and TRBJ2-5, with TRBD2 identical over 7 bases. The J call may not be correct, given that the DNA end is closer to TRBJ2-7. This CDR3 spans 14 amino acids. Germline V gene data show CDR1 as LNHNV and CDR2 as YYDKDF (reference sequence). This CDR3 reads CATSRVAGEYEQYF. The CDR3 nucleotides are TGTGCCACCAGCAGAGTGGCGGGAGAGTACGAGCAGTACTTC.

This clone was observed a single time. V usage is TRBV7-9 and J usage is TRBJ2-1; TRBD1 matches 9 bases. Germline V gene sequence: CDR1 SEHNR, CDR2 FQNEAQ (reference sequence). The CDR3 contains 18 residues. V was pared by 2 bases and J by 6 bases, with 14 bases of the junction left unmatched. The CDR3 sequence: CASSLNRHRGTGLNEQFF. CDR3 nucleotides: TGTGCCAGCAGCTTAAACCGCCATCGCGGGACAGGGCTCAATGAGCAGTTCTTC. Based on the CDR3 plus reference TRBV7-9 and TRBJ2-1, the full variable domain is DTGVSQNPRHKITKRGQNVTFRCDPISEHNRLYWYRQTLGQGPEFLTYFQNEAQLEKSRLLSDRFSAERPKGSFSTLEIQRTEQGDSAMYLCASSLNRHRGTGLNEQFFGPGTRLTVL.

This clone appeared once. The V call is TRBV29-1, the J call TRBJ1-2; TRBD1 might be the D (6 bases). Germline V gene lookup returns CDR1 SQVTM and CDR2 ANQGSEA. This CDR3 has 14 residues. V was clipped by 3 bases and J by 8 bases, with 19 bases between them. This CDR3 is CSVDNGSRGGGYTF. As DNA, the CDR3 is TGCAGCGTTGACAATGGGTCCAGGGGCGGAGGCTACACCTTC. Supplemented by reference TRBV29-1 and TRBJ1-2, the full variable domain reads SAVISQKPSRDICQRGTSLTIQCQVDSQVTMMFWYRQQPGQSLTLIATANQGSEATYESGFVIDKFPISRPNLTFSTLTVSNMSPEDSSIYLCSVDNGSRGGGYTFGSGTRLTVV.

The CDR3 protein is CAHHHEQFF. The CDR3, as DNA: TGTGCCCACCACCATGAGCAGTTCTTC. The V and J genes are TRBV19 and TRBJ2-1, with D hard to call. Trimming shortened V by 11 bases and J by 8 bases, and 7 bases separated the two germline ends. The CDR3 sequence is 9 residues long. The germline CDR1 and CDR2 sequences are LNHDA and SQIVND (reference sequence).

This clone was seen a handful of times. This chain joins TRBV5-1 and TRBJ1-4; the D is unclear. CDR1 and CDR2 (germline): SGHRS, YFSETQ. This CDR3 is built from 14 residues. V was trimmed by 4 bases and J by 7 bases, leaving 14 bases between them. The CDR3 spells CASSDGKAGEKLFF. The DNA for the CDR3 is TGCGCCAGCAGCGACGGTAAGGCAGGTGAAAAACTGTTTTTT.

The chain uses TRBV5-4 and TRBJ1-4; D is unclear. The germline V and J ends were trimmed by 0 bases and 8 bases, with 8 bases remaining between them. The CDR3 is 13 amino acids. The germline V gene has CDR1 SGHNT and CDR2 YYREEE (reference sequence). CDR3 protein: CASSLEQREKLFF. The CDR3 nucleotides are TGTGCCAGCAGCTTGGAACAGAGAGAAAAACTGTTTTTT.

In DNA form, the CDR3 reads TGTGCCAGCAGCTTAGAAGCGGGGGTCGTGGAGACCCAGTACTTC. As protein: CASSLEAGVVETQYF. V gene TRBV7-3 combines with J gene TRBJ2-5; TRBD2 matches 8 bases. Germline V CDR1 and CDR2: SGHTA, FQGTGA. V gave up 2 bases and J gave up 5 bases; unmatched junction bases: 7. This CDR3 is 15 amino acids long.

The chain recombines TRBV11-2 with TRBJ2-7; 7 bases are shared with TRBD1. Germline assignment: CDR1 SGHAT and CDR2 FQNNGV. The CDR3 has 15 residues. J was trimmed by 2 bases and V by 2 bases; bases with no gene match: 6. This CDR3 is CASSLKSQGTYEQYF. CDR3 nucleotide sequence: TGTGCCAGCAGCTTAAAGTCACAGGGGACCTACGAGCAGTACTTC.

The chain employs TRBV7-2 and TRBJ2-5; D is unresolved. The CDR3 length is 16 residues. With 2 bases removed from V and 4 bases from J, the gap between germline ends came to 17 bases. Per the germline V gene, CDR1 is SGHTA and CDR2 is FQGNSA. The CDR3 coding sequence is TGTGCCAGCAGCTTAAACAGCCCCGAGATGGGAGAGACCCAGTACTTC. As protein: CASSLNSPEMGETQYF.

The rearrangement joins TRBV6-5 to TRBJ2-7; D remains ambiguous. V lost 0 bases to trimming and J lost 3 bases, with 6 bases between them. The CDR3 totals 13 residues. Germline V gene lookup returns CDR1 MNHEY and CDR2 SVGAGI. DNA for the CDR3: TGTGCCAGCAGTTACTCTTTAGACTACGAGCAGTACTTC. This codes for CASSYSLDYEQYF.

The genes are TRBV5-6 and TRBJ2-5; D gene uncertain. The CDR3 is made up of 14 amino acids. Germline V CDR1 and CDR2: SGHDT, YYEEEE. V was clipped by 0 bases and J by 1 base, with 7 bases between them. The CDR3 is CASSLGSVQETQYF. The CDR3, as DNA: TGTGCCAGCAGCTTGGGTTCAGTCCAAGAGACCCAGTACTTC.

The chain's CDR3 is CASRTTGSSYEQYF. Written as DNA, the CDR3 is TGCGCCAGTAGGACGACAGGGTCCTCCTACGAGCAGTACTTC. V gene TRBV5-1 combines with J gene TRBJ2-7; TRBD1 agrees at 7 bases. CDR1 and CDR2 from the germline V gene are SGHRS and YFSETQ. The CDR3 totals 14 residues. J lost 0 bases, V lost 8 bases, and 8 bases had no gene match.

The chain employs TRBV19 and TRBJ1-3; 10 nucleotides match TRBD1. Germline lookup yields CDR1 LNHDA and CDR2 SQIVND (reference sequence). The junction had 6 bases not matched to a gene; V was cut back by 7 bases and J by 3 bases. The CDR3 length is 15 residues. The CDR3 here is CASNSGQGSGNTIYF. The CDR3 DNA follows: TGTGCCAGTAACTCGGGACAGGGGAGTGGAAACACCATATATTTT.

This clone has a single count. J is TRBJ2-5 and V is TRBV11-2, with D maybe TRBD1 (5 bases). The V and J ends lost 1 base and 6 bases respectively, with 9 bases between them. CDR1 and CDR2 from the germline V gene are SGHAT and FQNNGV. The CDR3 contains 13 residues. In DNA form, the CDR3 reads TGTGCCAGCAGCTTAGCAGGGCAAAAGACCCAGTACTTC. Its translation is CASSLAGQKTQYF.

The chain is built from TRBV5-1 and TRBJ1-4; the D is unclear. CDR1 SGHRS and CDR2 YFSETQ come from the germline V gene. Trimming removed 6 bases at V and 8 bases at J, with 14 bases between. The CDR3 contains 13 residues. The CDR3 nucleotides read TGCGCCAGCACCCCCCATCACAGCGAAAAACTGTTTTTT. Translation: CASTPHHSEKLFF.

This clone has a single count. The chain joins TRBV5-6 to TRBJ1-2, with TRBD1 as a possible D gene (6 bases). V lost 3 bases, J lost 8 bases, and 14 bases lay in between. CDR1 and CDR2 (germline): SGHDT, YYEEEE. There are 13 residues in the CDR3. The CDR3 bases are TGTGCCAGCAGCTCCTTGGGGGGGCTAGGCTACACCTTC. It is translated as CASSSLGGLGYTF.

This clone was observed a handful of times. The V and J genes are TRBV10-3 and TRBJ1-3; D remains ambiguous. Trimming cost V 8 bases and J 0 bases, with 11 bases left between them. Per germline, CDR1 ENHRY and CDR2 SYGVKD. The CDR3 sequence is 14 residues long. CDR3 DNA: TGTGCCATCCGGGCAGGACCCTCTGGAAACACCATATATTTT. Protein product: CAIRAGPSGNTIYF.

This chain joins TRBV19 and TRBJ2-2, with D tentatively TRBD1 or TRBD2 (7 bases each). The germline V gene has CDR1 LNHDA and CDR2 SQIVND (reference sequence). CDR3 size: 15 residues. V dropped 11 bases and J dropped 7 bases, with 23 bases sitting between them. The CDR3 protein is CAASPGQGGVGELFF. The CDR3, as DNA: TGTGCCGCCTCCCCGGGCCAGGGGGGGGTCGGGGAGCTGTTTTTT. Full variable domain (remainder filled in from reference TRBV19 and TRBJ2-2): DGGITQSPKYLFRKEGQNVTLSCEQNLNHDAMYWYRQDPGQGLRLIYYSQIVNDFQKGDIAEGYSVSREKKESFPLTVTSAQKNPTAFYLCAASPGQGGVGELFFGEGSRLTVL.